A single sample gave rise to the 24 T cell receptor beta chains below, sequenced in a study of technical replicates of blood from a few donors. The method was immunoSEQ multiplex PCR; TCRdb's version includes in-frame clones alone and lacks a portion of them. Of 70,000 to 90,000 clones listed, around nine tenths were seen once; the top ten hold about 0.26%. The sequencing sample was made of T cells isolated from PBMCs. These TCRs come from a human donor in good health.

Only a few counts were recorded for this clone. The chain couples TRBV7-9 to TRBJ1-4; a possible D gene is TRBD1 (6 bases). The CDR3 spans 14 residues. The V gene lost 1 base and the J gene lost 6 bases, with 9 bases spanning the gap. Germline values: CDR1 SEHNR, CDR2 FQNEAQ (reference sequence). The CDR3, as DNA: TGTGCCAGCAGCTTAGGGACAGCGGATGAAAAACTGTTTTTT. Amino acids: CASSLGTADEKLFF.

The J gene is TRBJ2-3, the V gene TRBV11-3; 10 bases line up with TRBD2. J was trimmed by 4 bases and V by 4 bases; bases with no gene match: 11. In germline, CDR1 is SGHNT, CDR2 YENEEA. This CDR3 has 17 amino acids. The CDR3 coding sequence is TGTGCCAGCAGCTGGCCACTGAGCGGGGGGGCGGCAGATACGCAGTATTTT. The encoded protein is CASSWPLSGGAADTQYF. Supplemented by reference TRBV11-3 and TRBJ2-3, the full variable domain reads EAGVVQSPRYKIIEKKQPVAFWCNPISGHNTLYWYLQNLGQGPELLIRYENEEAVDDSQLPKDRFSAERLKGVDSTLKIQPAELGDSAVYLCASSWPLSGGAADTQYFGPGTRLTVL.

V gene TRBV14 combines with J gene TRBJ2-1; tentatively, D is TRBD2 (5 bases). The ends were cut back, 1 base at V and 9 bases at J, with 13 bases in the middle. The V gene's germline CDR1 is SGHDN and CDR2 FVKESK. The CDR3 extends over 14 amino acids. CDR3 loop: CASSQVWSSFEQFF. CDR3 nucleotides: TGTGCCAGCAGCCAAGTATGGTCTAGCTTTGAGCAGTTCTTC.

The rearrangement joins TRBV12-5 to TRBJ2-3; 7 nucleotides match TRBD1. Germline-derived CDR1 and CDR2 are LGHNT and FRNRAP. The CDR3 sequence is 15 residues long. V lost 6 bases to trimming and J lost 3 bases; unmatched junction nucleotides: 9. The chain's CDR3 is CASGLGQQFTDTQYF. In nucleotides, the CDR3 is TGTGCTAGTGGCCTGGGACAGCAGTTTACAGATACGCAGTATTTT. The variable domain in full, with the rest retrieved from reference TRBV12-5 and TRBJ2-3, is DARVTQTPRHKVTEMGQEVTMRCQPILGHNTVFWYRQTMMQGLELLAYFRNRAPLDDSGMPKDRFSAEMPDATLATLKIQPSEPRDSAVYFCASGLGQQFTDTQYFGPGTRLTVL.

The gene calls are TRBV5-1 and TRBJ1-2; TRBD1 matches at 7 bases. V was pared by 3 bases and J by 0 bases, with 11 bases of the junction left unmatched. The CDR3 runs 17 residues. CDR1 is SGHRS, CDR2 YFSETQ, per germline. CDR3 sequence: CASSSPNTGEANYGYTF. In nucleotides, the CDR3 is TGCGCCAGCAGCTCTCCGAATACAGGGGAAGCTAACTATGGCTACACCTTC.

J is TRBJ2-1 and V is TRBV9, with 7 bases that match TRBD2. V lost 3 bases and J lost 4; bases outside the gene matches: 7. This CDR3 spans 15 amino acids. Germline V CDR1 and CDR2: SGDLS, YYNGEE. The DNA of the CDR3 is TGTGCCAGCAGCGCAACGGGACTACCATACAATGAGCAGTTCTTC. Protein product: CASSATGLPYNEQFF.

This chain links TRBV11-2 with TRBJ2-1; TRBD2 matches 8 bases. In germline, CDR1 is SGHAT, CDR2 FQNNGV. After removal of 3 bases from V and 5 bases from J, the junction contained 6 bases not matched to a gene. The CDR3 has 15 residues. The CDR3 sequence is CASSLEGREDNEQFF. CDR3 bases: TGTGCCAGCAGCTTGGAGGGGCGGGAGGACAATGAGCAGTTCTTC.

The V call is TRBV27, the J call TRBJ1-4; possibly TRBD1 for D (6 bases). CDR1 and CDR2 (germline): MNHEY, SMNVEV (reference sequence). The CDR3 totals 12 residues. V was trimmed by 11 bases and J by 7 bases, leaving 14 bases between them. The CDR3 loop is CAAKGGGEKLFF. Here the CDR3 DNA reads TGTGCCGCAAAAGGGGGGGGTGAAAAACTGTTTTTT.

This clone was seen a handful of times. One junction end does not reproduce the germline sequence, and a read error may be involved. J is TRBJ1-1 and V is TRBV29-1, with D uncertain. Germline V gives CDR1 SQVTM, CDR2 ANQGSEA. CDR3 length equals 10 residues. Here the CDR3 reads CSVLNNEAFF. Written as DNA, the CDR3 is TGCAGCGTTCTGAACAATGAAGCTTTCTTT.

Comments on this clone: Its ends do not fully match the called genes, so a read error is possible. J is TRBJ1-1 and V is TRBV11-2; no clear D gene. Germline loops: CDR1 SGHAT, CDR2 FQNNGV. The CDR3 extends over 13 amino acids. CDR3 sequence (DNA): TGTGCCAGCAGCTTAGATAGGAACAGTGAAGCTTTCTTT. Translated: CASSLDRNSEAFF.

The chain employs TRBV7-9 and TRBJ2-3; 7 nucleotides agree with TRBD2. The CDR3 has 15 residues. V shed 7 bases, J shed 5 bases, and the junction held 12 bases outside the gene matches. In germline, CDR1 is SEHNR, CDR2 FQNEAQ (reference sequence). The DNA for the CDR3 is TGTGCCAGCACCCCCGGCGCGGGGGTGGTAGATACGCAGTATTTT. Translating gives CASTPGAGVVDTQYF.

V gene TRBV5-6 combines with J gene TRBJ2-7, with D perhaps TRBD1 (5 bases). Trimming left V 2 bases short and J 9 bases short, with 18 bases between. The CDR3 loop spans 14 amino acids. Germline V CDR1 and CDR2: SGHDT, YYEEEE. The CDR3 here is CASSLGAAITPQYF. CDR3 DNA sequence: TGTGCCAGCAGCTTAGGGGCCGCTATTACGCCGCAGTACTTC.

The gene calls are TRBV30 and TRBJ1-1; 9 bases map to TRBD1. The germline gives CDR1 GTSNPN, CDR2 SVGIG (reference sequence). Unmatched junction bases numbered 6, after V lost 1 base and J lost 3 bases. The CDR3 runs 15 residues. Written as DNA, the CDR3 is TGTGCCTGGAGTGAATTGGGACAGGGAGACACTGAAGCTTTCTTT. Translated, it gives CAWSELGQGDTEAFF.

The J gene is TRBJ1-1, the V gene TRBV2; TRBD1 might be the D (5 bases). CDR3 length equals 14 residues. The V gene lost 4 bases and the J gene lost 5 bases, with 14 bases spanning the gap. CDR1 SNHLY and CDR2 FYNNEI come from the germline V gene. DNA of the CDR3: TGTGCCAGCAGTGTATCCAGGCCAGGGACTGAAGCTTTCTTT. Translation gives CASSVSRPGTEAFF.

The chain combines TRBV25-1 with TRBJ2-5; D perhaps matches TRBD2 (6 bases). CDR1 and CDR2 from the germline V gene are MGHDK and SYGVNS. The CDR3 has 14 residues. V lost 6 bases to trimming and J lost 5 bases, with 16 bases between them. CDR3 protein: CASSWAGHMETQYF. The CDR3, as DNA: TGTGCCAGCAGCTGGGCGGGGCATATGGAGACCCAGTACTTC.

J is TRBJ1-2 and V is TRBV27; D may be TRBD1 (5 bases). The V gene's germline CDR1 is MNHEY and CDR2 SMNVEV (reference sequence). The CDR3 length is 15 residues. The V end lost 2 bases, the J end lost 7 bases, and 17 bases lay between the germline ends. The CDR3 DNA reads as TGTGCCAGCAGTTTACGCCCGGGGGTACTTTCTGGCTACACCTTC. The encoded protein is CASSLRPGVLSGYTF.

This clone has only a few counts. The chain couples TRBV6-9 to TRBJ1-1; D is unclear. Trimming took off 2 bases at V and 4 bases at J, with 8 bases between the two ends. Germline V CDR1 and CDR2: MNHGY, SVAAGI. The CDR3 has 13 residues. CDR3 loop: CASSYPESTEAFF. The CDR3 region has the DNA TGTGCCAGCAGTTATCCGGAGAGCACTGAAGCTTTCTTT.

The J gene is TRBJ1-2, the V gene TRBV6-6; the D is unclear. Trimming cost V 4 bases and J 8 bases, with 20 bases left between them. The CDR3 length is 15 residues. From germline, CDR1 is MNHNY and CDR2 SVGAGI (reference sequence). The CDR3 loop reads CASSSTPGPLGGYTF. The CDR3 DNA reads as TGTGCCAGCAGTTCGACCCCGGGTCCCCTCGGGGGCTACACCTTC.

The chain is built from TRBV30 and TRBJ2-3, with 10 bases aligning to TRBD2. Germline V gene data show CDR1 as GTSNPN and CDR2 as SVGIG (reference sequence). CDR3 size: 15 residues. With 6 bases clipped from V and 3 bases from J, the junction kept 9 bases outside the gene matches. The CDR3 spells CACRRGGLATDTQYF. The CDR3 bases are TGTGCCTGCCGTAGGGGGGGACTAGCGACAGATACGCAGTATTTT.

J is TRBJ2-7 and V is TRBV11-2; maybe TRBD1 (5 bases). Trimming shortened V by 3 bases and J by 2 bases, and 8 bases separated the two germline ends. This CDR3 is 13 amino acids long. The germline V gene encodes CDR1 SGHAT and CDR2 FQNNGV. The CDR3 sequence is CASSFGRAYEQYF. The CDR3 nucleotides are TGTGCCAGCAGCTTTGGCAGGGCCTACGAGCAGTACTTC.

J is TRBJ2-3 and V is TRBV2, with 14 bases that match TRBD2. CDR1 and CDR2 (germline): SNHLY, FYNNEI. This CDR3 spans 20 amino acids. Losses at the gene ends were 8 bases for V and 6 bases for J; bases not matched to a gene: 22. The CDR3 bases are TGTGCCAGCGAAGGCTTGAGTACCGGGACTAGCGGGGGCTGGGGGGATACGCAGTATTTT. It specifies CASEGLSTGTSGGWGDTQYF.

V is TRBV6-5 and J is TRBJ1-5; no reliable D call. The CDR3 has 13 residues. Trimming removed 5 bases from V and 7 bases from J, with 12 bases in between. Germline lookup yields CDR1 MNHEY and CDR2 SVGAGI. The CDR3 nucleotides read TGTGCCAGCAGTGCCCGAACGGGGCAGCCCCAGCATTTT. It specifies CASSARTGQPQHF.

This chain joins TRBV27 and TRBJ2-5, with a tentative D call TRBD1 (5 bases). CDR3 length: 14 amino acids. V lost 6 bases, J lost 1 base, and 12 bases lay in between. Germline V gene lookup returns CDR1 MNHEY and CDR2 SMNVEV (reference sequence). In DNA, the CDR3 is TGTGCCAGCAGGCCCCTAGGGGCCCAAGAGACCCAGTACTTC. Its protein product is CASRPLGAQETQYF.

This clone came up once. The genes are TRBV7-9 and TRBJ2-1; D is ambiguous. V shed 5 bases and J shed 6 bases, with 8 bases lying between them. Germline lookup yields CDR1 SEHNR and CDR2 FQNEAQ (reference sequence). The CDR3 runs 12 residues. In DNA, the CDR3 is TGTGCCAGCAGCCTATTCGGCAATGAGCAGTTCTTC. Translating it yields CASSLFGNEQFF.